Below, 31 T cell receptor beta chains from the same sample are listed, as sequenced in a study of radiotherapy plus CTLA-4 blockade in lung cancer. Data came from immunoSEQ multiplex PCR; TCRdb stores just in-frame clones and leaves some out. Of about 45,000 clones in the sample, roughly 60% were seen once. This specimen was peripheral blood, taken from a patient treated with radiotherapy plus ipilimumab. Receptor source: a human donor with non-small cell lung cancer who had a partial response to radiotherapy plus ipilimumab.

This clone was seen ten or more times. The chain uses TRBV19 and TRBJ1-1; TRBD1 might be the D (6 bases). The CDR3 loop spans 15 amino acids. V lost 3 bases and J lost 1, with 12 bases in between. Germline V gives CDR1 LNHDA, CDR2 SQIVND (reference sequence). The CDR3 nucleotides are TGTGCCAGTAGTATTCCGGGACAAAGGAACACTGAAGCTTTCTTT. Its protein is CASSIPGQRNTEAFF.

This rearrangement joins TRBV7-9 to TRBJ1-1; 8 nucleotides align to TRBD1. This CDR3 spans 13 amino acids. After removal of 10 bases from V and 1 base from J, the junction contained 5 bases not matched to a gene. Looked up from germline, CDR1 is SEHNR and CDR2 is FQNEAQ (reference sequence). As DNA, the CDR3 is TGTGCCACCGGACAGGGACCGAACACTGAAGCTTTCTTT. It translates to CATGQGPNTEAFF.

J is TRBJ1-5 and V is TRBV10-2, with TRBD1 identical over 9 bases. The junction had 5 bases not matched to a gene; V was cut back by 10 bases and J by 4 bases. This CDR3 region has 13 residues. CDR1 is WSHSY and CDR2 is SAAADI in the germline V gene. The CDR3 DNA reads as TGCGCCACCGGGGACAGGGAAAATCAGCCCCAGCATTTT. It codes for CATGDRENQPQHF.

On this clone: A read error may account for a junction end that differs from germline. The chain combines TRBV10-1 with TRBJ2-3; D gene unclear. The germline gives CDR1 WNHNN, CDR2 SYGVQD (reference sequence). The CDR3 runs to 14 residues. The CDR3 nucleotides are TGCGCCAGCAGTGCGCTGGGTAGCAAAGATACGCAGTATTTT. It yields the protein CASSALGSKDTQYF.

This rearrangement joins TRBV28 to TRBJ2-1, with 12 bases that match TRBD2. V shed 4 bases and J 9 bases; nucleotides not matched to a gene: 7. Germline V gene sequence: CDR1 MDHEN, CDR2 SYDVKM. CDR3 length: 15 amino acids. CDR3 nucleotide sequence: TGTGCCAGCAGTTCCCCTAGCGGGAGGGCCTTTGAGCAGTTCTTC. As protein: CASSSPSGRAFEQFF.

This clone was observed a handful of times. The rearrangement links TRBV4-3 to TRBJ1-5; TRBD1 matches at 8 bases. Trimming cost V 4 bases and J 5 bases; bases outside gene matches: 7. Germline V gene data show CDR1 as LGHNA and CDR2 as YSLEER. The CDR3 is 15 residues long. The CDR3 region is CASSLRQGPDQPQHF. In DNA, the CDR3 is TGCGCCAGCAGCCTAAGACAGGGGCCTGATCAGCCCCAGCATTTT.

The chain combines TRBV9 with TRBJ1-2; 7 nucleotides line up with TRBD1. Trimming took 6 bases from V and 3 from J; bases not matched to a gene: 8. CDR3 length equals 14 residues. Germline V CDR1 and CDR2: SGDLS, YYNGEE. Written as DNA, the CDR3 is TGTGCCAGCACCCCGTCAACAGGGGACTATGGCTACACCTTC. As protein: CASTPSTGDYGYTF. Complete variable domain (other parts from reference TRBV9 and TRBJ1-2): DSGVTQTPKHLITATGQRVTLRCSPRSGDLSVYWYQQSLDQGLQFLIQYYNGEERAKGNILERFSAQQFPDLHSELNLSSLELGDSALYFCASTPSTGDYGYTFGSGTRLTVV.

This sequence joins TRBV5-6 and TRBJ1-2, with a weak D call TRBD1 (5 bases). The V end was cut by 6 bases, the J end by 7 bases, with 19 bases between. Germline V gene lookup returns CDR1 SGHDT and CDR2 YYEEEE. This CDR3 has 14 residues. CDR3: CASNWRGVASGYTF. The CDR3 nucleotides are TGTGCCAGCAATTGGCGGGGGGTGGCGAGTGGCTACACCTTC.

The chain links TRBV7-8 to TRBJ1-4, with TRBD1 matching 10 bases. This CDR3 comprises 17 residues. V lost 5 bases, J lost 3 bases, and 9 bases stayed unmatched. The V gene's germline CDR1 is SGHVS and CDR2 FQNEAQ. The CDR3 DNA is TGTGCCAGCAGCCAACTGGACAGGGGGTCCGCTAATGAAAAACTGTTTTTT. Translating gives CASSQLDRGSANEKLFF.

The count of this clone is one. V is TRBV6-1 and J is TRBJ2-3; TRBD2 is a possible D gene (5 bases). Trimming left V 5 bases short and J 0 bases short, with 9 bases between. Germline CDR1 is MNHNS and CDR2 is SASEGT. The length of the CDR3 is 14 residues. CDR3 sequence reads: CASSPERSTDTQYF. The CDR3 bases are TGTGCCAGCAGTCCTGAGCGGAGCACAGATACGCAGTATTTT.

This sequence joins TRBV19 and TRBJ2-1; D is possibly TRBD2 (6 bases). Germline CDR1 reads LNHDA; CDR2 reads SQIVND (reference sequence). CDR3 length: 11 amino acids. The V end lost 6 bases, the J end lost 10 bases, and 10 bases lay between the germline ends. CDR3 in amino acids: CASRGGTEQFF. Here the CDR3 DNA reads TGTGCCAGTAGGGGGGGAACCGAGCAGTTCTTC.

The chain employs TRBV9 and TRBJ2-3, with D unresolved. The ends were cut back, 0 bases at V and 4 bases at J, with 6 bases in the middle. CDR1 is SGDLS and CDR2 is YYNGEE in the germline V gene. The CDR3 has 13 residues. Here the CDR3 DNA reads TGTGCCAGCAGCGTAGCGTTGTCAGATACGCAGTATTTT. Amino acid sequence: CASSVALSDTQYF.

The rearrangement joins TRBV4-3 to TRBJ2-5; maybe TRBD2 (6 bases). The CDR3 consists of 14 residues. V was clipped by 4 bases and J by 11 bases, with 20 bases between them. Germline V gene lookup returns CDR1 LGHNA and CDR2 YSLEER. For the CDR3, the DNA is TGCGCCAGCAGCCCCAGCGGGTTAGGGTCGGAGCAGTACTTC. This translates into CASSPSGLGSEQYF.

The rearrangement links TRBV10-1 to TRBJ2-7; tentatively, D is TRBD1 (5 bases). Germline-derived CDR1 and CDR2 are WNHNN and SYGVQD (reference sequence). The CDR3 is 13 residues long. Trimming left V 3 bases short and J 4 bases short, with 10 bases between. CDR3 amino acids: CASSEQDIYEQYF. The CDR3 DNA reads as TGCGCCAGCAGTGAACAGGACATTTACGAGCAGTACTTC.

This chain links TRBV2 with TRBJ2-7; the D is unclear. Germline lookup yields CDR1 SNHLY and CDR2 FYNNEI. This CDR3 comprises 11 residues. The germline V and J ends were trimmed by 5 bases and 2 bases, with 4 bases remaining between them. The CDR3 coding sequence is TGTGCCAGCAGTCAAACCTACGAGCAGTACTTC. Translated, it gives CASSQTYEQYF.

This clone was seen just once. V and J are TRBV4-1 and TRBJ2-5; D unclear. V shed 1 base and J shed 0 bases, with 9 bases lying between them. Germline values: CDR1 MGHRA, CDR2 YSYEKL. The CDR3 extends over 15 amino acids. This CDR3 is CASSQGSRYQETQYF. In DNA, the CDR3 is TGCGCCAGCAGCCAAGGTAGCCGGTACCAAGAGACCCAGTACTTC.

This clone appeared once. The chain couples TRBV27 to TRBJ2-3, with D hard to call. The CDR3 is 13 residues long. V lost 4 bases and J 2 bases, leaving 7 bases between the germline ends. Per germline, CDR1 MNHEY and CDR2 SMNVEV (reference sequence). The CDR3 is CASSSIVTDTQYF. The CDR3 coding sequence is TGTGCCAGCAGTTCTATCGTCACAGATACGCAGTATTTT.

The table lists this clone with a few counts. This chain connects TRBV10-3 to TRBJ1-4; 7 nucleotides match TRBD1. Germline loops: CDR1 ENHRY, CDR2 SYGVKD. The CDR3 contains 13 residues. The V and J ends lost 10 bases and 8 bases, in that order; junction bases with no gene match: 10. Here the CDR3 reads CATTDREGEKLFF. As DNA, the CDR3 is TGTGCCACGACCGACAGGGAAGGAGAAAAACTGTTTTTT.

The rearrangement links TRBV27 to TRBJ2-5; a weak D match, TRBD1 (5 bases). Germline-derived CDR1 and CDR2 are MNHEY and SMNVEV (reference sequence). V was shortened by 5 bases and J by 2 bases, with 15 bases between the two germline ends. This CDR3 is built from 15 residues. DNA of the CDR3: TGTGCCAGCAGTGATAGGGGTGGGAAACAAGAGACCCAGTACTTC. Translation gives CASSDRGGKQETQYF.

The V gene is TRBV18, the J gene TRBJ1-2; 8 nucleotides agree with TRBD1. J lost 4 bases, V lost 3 bases, and 7 bases had no gene match. This CDR3 spans 15 amino acids. Germline V gene lookup returns CDR1 KGHSH and CDR2 LQKENI. The CDR3 DNA sequence: TGTGCCAGCTCACCCTCAGGACAGGGTGGCTATGGCTACACCTTC. It codes for CASSPSGQGGYGYTF.

The rearrangement joins TRBV29-1 to TRBJ2-5; 9 bases map to TRBD1. CDR1 is SQVTM, CDR2 ANQGSEA, per germline. The CDR3 is 13 amino acids. J was trimmed by 4 bases and V by 6 bases; bases with no gene match: 6. The CDR3 region is CSVHRGQGETQYF. The CDR3 bases are TGCAGCGTCCACAGGGGGCAGGGAGAGACCCAGTACTTC.

The chain joins TRBV9 to TRBJ2-5; 10 bases are a match to TRBD2. Germline-derived CDR1 and CDR2 are SGDLS and YYNGEE. Germline trimming cut 4 bases from V and 2 bases from J; bases unmatched to any gene: 5. CDR3 length: 15 residues. The CDR3 DNA follows: TGTGCCAGCAGCTCCGGGACTAGCGCACAAGAGACCCAGTACTTC. Translating gives CASSSGTSAQETQYF.

J is TRBJ2-3 and V is TRBV7-2, with no clear D. The V and J ends lost 0 bases and 10 bases respectively, with 11 bases between them. CDR1 is SGHTA and CDR2 is FQGNSA in the germline V gene. The CDR3 has 13 residues. The CDR3 spells CASSLAVDRAQYF. In nucleotides, the CDR3 is TGTGCCAGCAGCTTAGCTGTGGATCGGGCGCAGTATTTT.

This clone turned up a few times. This sequence joins TRBV4-3 and TRBJ2-1; D is undetermined. V gave up 3 bases and J gave up 8 bases, with 14 bases separating them. The CDR3 runs to 14 residues. Per the germline V gene, CDR1 is LGHNA and CDR2 is YSLEER. The CDR3 nucleotides read TGCGCCAGCAGCCAGGATCCGAGGAGCGATGAGCAGTTCTTC. This translates into CASSQDPRSDEQFF.

The chain has TRBV5-4 and TRBJ2-7; 7 bases are shared with TRBD1. Per the germline V gene, CDR1 is SGHNT and CDR2 is YYREEE (reference sequence). The CDR3 extends over 15 amino acids. Trimming cost V 0 bases and J 5 bases; bases outside gene matches: 8. Here the CDR3 reads CASSLGAGGYNEQYF. CDR3 in DNA: TGTGCCAGCAGCTTGGGGGCAGGGGGTTATAACGAGCAGTACTTC.

The chain uses TRBV6-1 and TRBJ2-1; 8 nucleotides line up with TRBD1. V was clipped by 6 bases and J by 7 bases; unmatched bases: 8. The CDR3 has 14 amino acids. CDR1 and CDR2 from the germline V gene are MNHNS and SASEGT. Written as DNA, the CDR3 is TGTGCCAGCAGAACGATGACAGGGGTGAATGAGCAGTTCTTC. Translation gives CASRTMTGVNEQFF.

J is TRBJ1-4 and V is TRBV16, with D perhaps matching TRBD1 (6 bases). The length of the CDR3 is 15 residues. V was clipped by 2 bases and J by 8 bases, with 15 bases between them. Germline V CDR1 and CDR2: KGHSY, FQNENV. As DNA, the CDR3 is TGTGCCAGCAGCCAAATTAAGGGGGACGGCGAAAAACTGTTTTTT. Translating it yields CASSQIKGDGEKLFF.

The chain recombines TRBV5-1 with TRBJ1-2; 9 bases are a match to TRBD1. The germline CDR1 and CDR2 sequences are SGHRS and YFSETQ. J lost 2 bases, V lost 4 bases, and 6 bases had no gene match. This CDR3 is built from 15 residues. The CDR3: CASSLPTGGNYGYTF. The CDR3 DNA sequence: TGCGCCAGCAGCCTACCGACAGGGGGGAACTATGGCTACACCTTC.

The chain uses TRBV14 and TRBJ2-5, with 7 bases identical to TRBD1. V lost 4 bases to trimming and J lost 2 bases; unmatched junction nucleotides: 1. The germline gives CDR1 SGHDN, CDR2 FVKESK. This CDR3 has 13 residues. The CDR3 sequence is CASSLRGQETQYF. The CDR3 nucleotides read TGTGCCAGCAGCCTCAGGGGGCAAGAGACCCAGTACTTC.

The CDR3 nucleotides are TGTGCCAGCAGCGTCGGTGACAGGACCTCTGGAAACACCATATATTTT. Translating gives CASSVGDRTSGNTIYF. The chain combines TRBV9 with TRBJ1-3, with D possibly TRBD1 on 6 matching bases. V lost 2 bases, J lost 0 bases, and 12 bases lay in between. Looked up from germline, CDR1 is SGDLS and CDR2 is YYNGEE. This CDR3 is built from 16 residues. The entire variable domain, with the rest obtained from reference TRBV9 and TRBJ1-3, is as follows: DSGVTQTPKHLITATGQRVTLRCSPRSGDLSVYWYQQSLDQGLQFLIQYYNGEERAKGNILERFSAQQFPDLHSELNLSSLELGDSALYFCASSVGDRTSGNTIYFGEGSWLTVV.

This chain connects TRBV6-1 to TRBJ1-6; 7 bases fit TRBD1. This CDR3 spans 15 amino acids. The trim removed 6 bases at V and 2 bases at J, leaving 4 bases unmatched. Looked up from germline, CDR1 is MNHNS and CDR2 is SASEGT. The CDR3 nucleotides are TGTGCCAGCAGGAACGGACAGGCCTATAATTCACCCCTCCACTTT. Translation gives CASRNGQAYNSPLHF.